Presented here are 5 T cell receptor beta chains from one specimen sequenced in a study of T cells in Graves' hyperthyroidism and ophthalmopathy. RNA transcripts yielded amplified TCR beta CDR3 regions. Carried out on the TCR CDR3, a first-round RT-PCR used the HTBI primer set. TCRdb called the multiplex PCR reads again in MiXCR, with one record for every CDR3 protein. There are more than 500,000 distinct CDR3 sequences in the sample; roughly 15% occur only once, and 3.8% lies in the top ten. Source material: blood. These receptors all stem from a woman in her twenties or thirties with Graves' hyperthyroidism.

The chain recombines TRBV29-1 with TRBJ2-5; 8 nucleotides match TRBD2. Germline lookup yields CDR1 SQVTM and CDR2 ANQGSEA. The CDR3 is 13 residues long. The ends lost 1 base at V and 9 bases at J; junction bases unmatched: 7. DNA of the CDR3: TGCAGCGTTGAAGTGGGGACTAGAGGGGCCCAGTACTTC. Residues: CSVEVGTRGAQYF.

This clonotype was found a few times. The V and J genes are TRBV20-1 and TRBJ2-7; 9 positions agree with TRBD2. CDR1 and CDR2 (germline): DFQATT, SNEGSKA (reference sequence). This CDR3 comprises 15 residues. J gave up 5 bases and V 5 bases, and 13 bases lay outside the gene matches. In nucleotides, the CDR3 is TGCAGTGCTTTTAGTAGCGGGAGTCTAAAGGACGAGCAGTACTTC. Encoded protein: CSAFSSGSLKDEQYF.

The sample holds a few counts of this clonotype. V gene TRBV29-1 combines with J gene TRBJ2-3, with no clear D. The CDR3 consists of 11 residues. V dropped 3 bases and J dropped 14 bases, with 15 bases sitting between them. Per the germline V gene, CDR1 is SQVTM and CDR2 is ANQGSEA. The CDR3 DNA sequence: TGCAGCGTTGAGGTTGGTAGAAGTCCGTATTTT. As protein: CSVEVGRSPYF.

The gene calls are TRBV6-6 and TRBJ1-2, with 7 nucleotides matching TRBD1. Germline V gene data show CDR1 as MNHNY and CDR2 as SVGAGI (reference sequence). CDR3 length: 15 amino acids. The ends lost 0 bases at V and 6 bases at J; junction bases unmatched: 7. The CDR3 nucleotides are TGTGCCAGCAGTTACTCCGGCAGGGGGACGGATGGCTACACCTTC. Its protein product is CASSYSGRGTDGYTF.

The V and J genes are TRBV11-3 and TRBJ2-6; D is unclear. Trimming cost V 6 bases and J 2 bases, with 5 bases left between them. CDR1 SGHNT and CDR2 YENEEA come from the germline V gene. This CDR3 comprises 13 residues. The CDR3 sequence: CASRPTGANVLTF. The CDR3 coding sequence is TGTGCCAGCAGGCCCACTGGGGCCAACGTCCTGACTTTC. The full variable domain, rest sourced from reference TRBV11-3 and TRBJ2-6, is EAGVVQSPRYKIIEKKQPVAFWCNPISGHNTLYWYLQNLGQGPELLIRYENEEAVDDSQLPKDRFSAERLKGVDSTLKIQPAELGDSAVYLCASRPTGANVLTFGAGSRLTVL.